This T cell receptor beta chain comes out of a study of identical twins. A remark on this clonotype: Its target is not known.

TCRdb reprocessed the 5' RACE reads with MiXCR, giving one entry per CDR3 protein. The sample shows a few hundred thousand distinct CDR3 sequences, over 9.5% of them seen only once. Study results and caveats: Modelling approaches yielded underestimates of out-of-frame TCR alpha sharing between monozygotic twins.

Trimming cost V 1 base and J 4 bases, with 10 bases left between them. CDR3 size: 14 residues. Germline V gene sequence: CDR1 DFQATT, CDR2 SNEGSKA (reference sequence). V usage is TRBV20-1 and J usage is TRBJ2-2; no firm D call. The receptor comes from a man aged 50-59 years in good health. The sequencing sample was made of memory T cells sorted from blood. The CDR3 nucleotides are TGCAGTGCTAGAGGGACGGGTTCCACCGGGGAGCTGTTTTTT. Its protein is CSARGTGSTGELFF.